What follows are 19 T cell receptor beta chains derived from one specimen sequenced in a study of OX40 agonist ivuxolimab in advanced cancers. TCRdb's copy holds only in-frame clones and misses some; the assay was immunoSEQ multiplex PCR. Of 65,000 to 75,000 clones in the sample, roughly 87% are singletons; the top ten hold around 4.1%. Sample: CD4+ or CD8+ T cells sorted from blood, taken in a trial of the OX40 agonist ivuxolimab. Source of these receptors: an adult with an advanced solid tumor such as melanoma, head and neck, liver or kidney cancer.

The chain couples TRBV5-1 to TRBJ2-7, with a tentative D call TRBD1 (6 bases). V lost 3 bases, J lost 0 bases, and 10 bases lay in between. This CDR3 contains 14 residues. Germline V lookup: CDR1 SGHRS, CDR2 YFSETQ. Here the CDR3 DNA reads TGCGCCAGCAGCTCAACAGGGACCTCCTACGAGCAGTACTTC. Amino acid sequence: CASSSTGTSYEQYF. Looking up the rest from reference TRBV5-1 and TRBJ2-7 gives the full variable domain: KAGVTQTPRYLIKTRGQQVTLSCSPISGHRSVSWYQQTPGQGLQFLFEYFSETQRNKGNFPGRFSGRQFSNSRSEMNVSTLELGDSALYLCASSSTGTSYEQYFGPGTRLTVT.

The J gene is TRBJ2-1, the V gene TRBV7-2; 11 bases line up with TRBD2. V trimming: 1 base; J trimming: 4 bases; junction bases outside the gene matches: 3. CDR3 length equals 16 residues. Germline lookup yields CDR1 SGHTA and CDR2 FQGNSA. The CDR3 DNA reads TGTGCCAGCAGCTTAGTACTAGCGGGAGCATACAATGAGCAGTTCTTC. Encoded protein: CASSLVLAGAYNEQFF. Supplemented by reference TRBV7-2 and TRBJ2-1, the full variable domain reads GAGVSQSPSNKVTEKGKDVELRCDPISGHTALYWYRQSLGQGLEFLIYFQGNSAPDKSGLPSDRFSAERTGGSVSTLTIQRTQQEDSAVYLCASSLVLAGAYNEQFFGPGTRLTVL.

CDR3 region: CASSFGTVQETQYF. The CDR3 bases are TGTGCCAGCAGCTTCGGGACAGTACAAGAGACCCAGTACTTC. The chain employs TRBV11-2 and TRBJ2-5, with 7 bases aligning to TRBD1. J lost 2 bases, V lost 3 bases, and 3 bases had no gene match. CDR3 length: 14 amino acids. The germline CDR1 and CDR2 sequences are SGHAT and FQNNGV.

The V and J genes are TRBV30 and TRBJ1-1; D uncertain. This CDR3 contains 14 residues. Trimming removed 1 base from V and 1 base from J, with 10 bases in between. The germline gives CDR1 GTSNPN, CDR2 SVGIG (reference sequence). CDR3 sequence: CAWSDSNWNTEAFF. CDR3 sequence (DNA): TGTGCCTGGAGTGATAGCAATTGGAACACTGAAGCTTTCTTT.

This clone came up once. The chain joins TRBV27 to TRBJ2-5; D gene uncertain. The V and J ends lost 5 bases and 3 bases respectively, with 13 bases between them. From germline, CDR1 is MNHEY and CDR2 SMNVEV (reference sequence). The CDR3 runs to 14 residues. CDR3 sequence (DNA): TGTGCCAGCAGTCCACACGGAAGAGAAGAGACCCAGTACTTC. Protein: CASSPHGREETQYF.

The chain employs TRBV7-2 and TRBJ2-2; D unresolved. The germline V gene encodes CDR1 SGHTA and CDR2 FQGNSA. This CDR3 contains 13 residues. Trimming took 5 bases from V and 2 from J, leaving 6 bases between them. This CDR3 is CASSVQNTGELFF. CDR3 nucleotides: TGTGCCAGCAGCGTGCAAAACACCGGGGAGCTGTTTTTT.

The rearrangement uses TRBV9 and TRBJ2-7; D is possibly TRBD1 (6 bases). Germline CDR1 and CDR2: SGDLS and YYNGEE. The CDR3 sequence is 15 residues long. Deletions cut 0 bases from V and 0 bases from J, with 10 bases between. Here the CDR3 reads CASSVGQASSYEQYF. Here the CDR3 DNA reads TGTGCCAGCAGCGTAGGACAGGCGAGCTCCTACGAGCAGTACTTC. Variable domain in full (rest from reference TRBV9 and TRBJ2-7): DSGVTQTPKHLITATGQRVTLRCSPRSGDLSVYWYQQSLDQGLQFLIQYYNGEERAKGNILERFSAQQFPDLHSELNLSSLELGDSALYFCASSVGQASSYEQYFGPGTRLTVT.

The sample holds one count of this clone. The chain has TRBV29-1 and TRBJ1-2, with no clear D. The CDR3 consists of 12 residues. CDR1 is SQVTM and CDR2 is ANQGSEA in the germline V gene. Trimming removed 4 bases at V and 4 bases at J, with 10 bases between. The CDR3 spells CSVVEISYGYTF. The CDR3 DNA follows: TGCAGCGTTGTTGAGATAAGCTATGGCTACACCTTC. Filled out from reference TRBV29-1 and TRBJ1-2, the complete variable domain reads SAVISQKPSRDICQRGTSLTIQCQVDSQVTMMFWYRQQPGQSLTLIATANQGSEATYESGFVIDKFPISRPNLTFSTLTVSNMSPEDSSIYLCSVVEISYGYTFGSGTRLTVV.

The V gene is TRBV15, the J gene TRBJ1-5; weak D call: TRBD1 (5 bases). This CDR3 is built from 16 residues. The germline V gene encodes CDR1 LNHNV and CDR2 YYDKDF (reference sequence). V shed 3 bases and J shed 2 bases, with 14 bases lying between them. DNA of the CDR3: TGTGCCACCAGCAGGAACAGGAATAGGGGCAATCAGCCCCAGCATTTT. Its protein is CATSRNRNRGNQPQHF.

This chain joins TRBV11-2 and TRBJ2-1; D gene unclear. The V gene's germline CDR1 is SGHAT and CDR2 FQNNGV. The V and J ends lost 1 base and 6 bases respectively, with 13 bases between them. The CDR3 has 15 amino acids. The CDR3 here is CASSLAPQYINEQFF. CDR3 bases: TGTGCCAGCAGCTTAGCCCCTCAATACATCAATGAGCAGTTCTTC.

The V call is TRBV5-1, the J call TRBJ2-7, with 10 positions matching TRBD1. The CDR3 is 16 amino acids. Germline-derived CDR1 and CDR2 are SGHRS and YFSETQ. Trimming removed 3 bases from V and 4 bases from J; junction bases left unmatched: 10. The DNA for the CDR3 is TGCGCCAGCAGCTCTGGTCCCGGACAGGGGGGATACGAGCAGTACTTC. Its protein product is CASSSGPGQGGYEQYF.

V usage is TRBV28 and J usage is TRBJ1-5, with D perhaps TRBD1 (5 bases). Germline V gene sequence: CDR1 MDHEN, CDR2 SYDVKM. The V end was cut by 4 bases, the J end by 4 bases, with 5 bases between. This CDR3 has 12 residues. In DNA form, the CDR3 reads TGTGCCAGCAGTTGGGGGAATCAGCCCCAGCATTTT. Protein sequence: CASSWGNQPQHF.

This chain joins TRBV28 and TRBJ2-5, with D perhaps given as TRBD1 or TRBD2 (5 bases each). V was cut by 5 bases and J by 5 bases, with 18 bases left in between. The CDR3 has 15 residues. The V gene's germline CDR1 is MDHEN and CDR2 SYDVKM. The CDR3 region has the DNA TGTGCCAGCAGTAGGAGGTTACCGGGGCTGGAGACCCAGTACTTC. As protein: CASSRRLPGLETQYF.

This chain's CDR3 is CASSGQINQPQHF. CDR3 sequence (DNA): TGTGCCAGCAGTGGACAGATCAATCAGCCCCAGCATTTT. The chain uses TRBV6-5 and TRBJ1-5; a weak D match, TRBD1 (6 bases). Trimming removed 5 bases from V and 3 bases from J, with 8 bases in between. Per germline, CDR1 MNHEY and CDR2 SVGAGI. CDR3 size: 13 residues.

This rearrangement joins TRBV5-4 to TRBJ1-4, with 10 bases identical to TRBD1. Germline lookup yields CDR1 SGHNT and CDR2 YYREEE (reference sequence). V shed 4 bases, J shed 3 bases, and the junction held 9 bases outside the gene matches. The CDR3 is 17 residues long. The DNA for the CDR3 is TGTGCCAGCAGCAGGAGACAGGGGGCAATGGCTAATGAAAAACTGTTTTTT. It encodes CASSRRQGAMANEKLFF.

The V gene is TRBV30, the J gene TRBJ1-1; D may be TRBD1 (6 bases). Germline CDR1 and CDR2: GTSNPN and SVGIG (reference sequence). The CDR3 is 11 residues long. V was trimmed by 5 bases and J by 7 bases, leaving 11 bases between them. CDR3 DNA sequence: TGTGCCTGGGAAAGAGGGGGTGAAGCTTTCTTT. Its translation: CAWERGGEAFF.

In DNA form, the CDR3 reads TGTGCCAGTAGTCCGCGAGGACAGCCCCAGCATTTT. Its translation is CASSPRGQPQHF. The chain joins TRBV19 to TRBJ1-5; D call uncertain. The CDR3 is made up of 12 amino acids. Germline V gene data show CDR1 as LNHDA and CDR2 as SQIVND (reference sequence). V was trimmed by 5 bases and J by 7 bases, leaving 9 bases between them. The full variable domain, in which reference TRBV19 and TRBJ1-5 provide the parts outside the CDR3, is DGGITQSPKYLFRKEGQNVTLSCEQNLNHDAMYWYRQDPGQGLRLIYYSQIVNDFQKGDIAEGYSVSREKKESFPLTVTSAQKNPTAFYLCASSPRGQPQHFGDGTRLSIL.

The sample holds one count of this clone. The V and J genes are TRBV5-1 and TRBJ2-1, with D unresolved. CDR3 length equals 14 residues. Germline V gene lookup returns CDR1 SGHRS and CDR2 YFSETQ. V was shortened by 6 bases and J by 1 base, with 11 bases between the two germline ends. CDR3 region: CASTIGQSYNEQFF. The CDR3 DNA follows: TGCGCCAGCACTATTGGGCAGTCCTACAATGAGCAGTTCTTC. Based on the CDR3 plus reference TRBV5-1 and TRBJ2-1, the full variable domain is KAGVTQTPRYLIKTRGQQVTLSCSPISGHRSVSWYQQTPGQGLQFLFEYFSETQRNKGNFPGRFSGRQFSNSRSEMNVSTLELGDSALYLCASTIGQSYNEQFFGPGTRLTVL.

The chain carries TRBV5-1 and TRBJ2-1, with 11 bases matching TRBD2. There are 16 residues in the CDR3. Germline V gene lookup returns CDR1 SGHRS and CDR2 YFSETQ. The trim removed 0 bases at V and 7 bases at J, leaving 6 bases unmatched. The CDR3 bases are TGCGCCAGCAGCTTGGCTAGCGGGAGGTTCCAAAATGAGCAGTTCTTC. Protein sequence: CASSLASGRFQNEQFF.